This section outlines one T cell receptor beta chain sequence together with its context. Its antigen is undetermined. Unmatched junction bases numbered 6, after V lost 4 bases and J lost 3 bases. The germline V gene has CDR1 MGHDK and CDR2 SYGVNS. CDR3 length equals 15 residues. The repertoire was sequenced with immunoSEQ multiplex PCR; TCRdb's copy has only in-frame clones and lacks some. The sample contains tens of thousands of clones, more than 85% of which appear only once. This sample was included in a study of a mutant IDH1 vaccine in newly diagnosed glioma. Study information: Investigators started vaccination 4-6 weeks after radiotherapy alone, or with temozolomide cycles.

The time point denotes: week 35, safety follow-up. Doses consisted of 300 ug of mutant IDH1 20-mer peptide each, paired with topical imiquimod. Sequencing used PBMCs, obtained from a glioma patient whose treatment included an IDH1 peptide vaccine. This clonotype originated in a man aged 30-40 years with glioma. The chain recombines TRBV25-1 with TRBJ2-7; 10 bases line up with TRBD1. The CDR3, as DNA: TGTGCCAGCAGTGTCTCCGGGACAGGGGACTACGAGCAGTACTTC. It encodes CASSVSGTGDYEQYF.